A single sample gave rise to the 20 T cell receptor beta chains below, sequenced in a study of identical twins. MiXCR, applied by TCRdb to the 5' RACE reads, yields one record per CDR3 protein. The sample has some 330,000 distinct CDR3 sequences; 8.5% to 10% are singletons. Material: naive T cells sorted from blood. These receptors originate from a woman aged 45-60 years in good health.

There are many counts of this clonotype. The genes are TRBV14 and TRBJ1-4, with D hard to call. Germline V gene lookup returns CDR1 SGHDN and CDR2 FVKESK. V shed 6 bases and J shed 5 bases, with 13 bases lying between them. The CDR3 totals 14 residues. The CDR3, as DNA: TGTGCCAGCAGTCCCCGGACGGGAAATGAAAAACTGTTTTTT. Its protein product is CASSPRTGNEKLFF.

This clonotype was observed a few times. The CDR3 DNA reads as TGCAGTGCTAGTGACTGGGGGAGTAGCTCCTACAATGAGCAGTTCTTC. It translates to CSASDWGSSSYNEQFF. The chain carries TRBV20-1 and TRBJ2-1; D may be TRBD1 or TRBD2 (5 bases each). Germline CDR1 DFQATT, CDR2 SNEGSKA (reference sequence). V was trimmed by 3 bases and J by 0 bases, leaving 15 bases between them. The length of the CDR3 is 16 residues.

The table lists this clonotype with a few counts. J is TRBJ2-3 and V is TRBV23-1, with 12 nucleotides matching TRBD1. TRBV23-1 is an open reading frame, and its role is uncertain. Unmatched junction bases numbered 4, after V lost 2 bases and J lost 7 bases. The CDR3 totals 15 residues. For the CDR3, the DNA is TGCGCCAGCAGTCAAGGGGGACAGGGGGCAAATACGCAGTATTTT. Amino acids: CASSQGGQGANTQYF.

At least ten counts were recorded for this clonotype. CDR3 amino acids: CACRKGAWGTDTQYF. CDR3 sequence (DNA): TGTGCCTGTCGAAAGGGGGCGTGGGGCACAGATACGCAGTATTTT. The chain links TRBV7-8 to TRBJ2-3, with 7 positions matching TRBD1. The CDR3 has 15 amino acids. CDR1 is SGHVS and CDR2 is FQNEAQ in the germline V gene. J gave up 1 base and V 11 bases, and 12 bases lay outside the gene matches. Complete variable domain (other parts from reference TRBV7-8 and TRBJ2-3): GAGVSQSPRYKVAKRGQDVALRCDPISGHVSLFWYQQALGQGPEFLTYFQNEAQLDKSGLPSDRFFAERPEGSVSTLKIQRTQQEDSAVYLCACRKGAWGTDTQYFGPGTRLTVL.

The V call is TRBV24-1, the J call TRBJ1-1; a possible D gene is TRBD1 (5 bases). Deletions cut 9 bases from V and 4 bases from J, with 14 bases between. The germline V gene has CDR1 KGHDR and CDR2 SFDVKD. This CDR3 is built from 13 residues. The CDR3 region is CATGNFRGTEAFF. The CDR3 DNA follows: TGTGCCACCGGGAATTTTAGGGGCACTGAAGCTTTCTTT.

This clonotype was counted only a few times. This may come from a read error, since a much larger clone is one base off. This rearrangement joins TRBV5-1 to TRBJ2-1, with TRBD2 as a possible D gene (6 bases). This CDR3 spans 13 amino acids. CDR1 SGHRS and CDR2 YFSETQ come from the germline V gene. CDR3 region: CASSRRGDNEHFF. The CDR3 bases are TGCGCCAGCAGCCGGAGGGGCGACAATGAGCACTTCTTC.

In this sample, this clonotype turned up many times. This chain uses TRBV4-2 with TRBJ2-2; unclear D gene. Between the trimmed V and J ends, which lost 0 bases and 7 bases, there was a span of 9 bases. The CDR3 is made up of 14 amino acids. Per the germline V gene, CDR1 is LGHNA and CDR2 is YNFKEQ. In nucleotides, the CDR3 is TGTGCCAGCAGCCAAGATAAAAGCAACGGGGAGCTGTTTTTT. Protein product: CASSQDKSNGELFF.

This clonotype occurred a few times. J is TRBJ2-1 and V is TRBV6-5; 8 bases fit TRBD2. Germline V gene lookup returns CDR1 MNHEY and CDR2 SVGAGI. J was trimmed by 8 bases and V by 8 bases; bases with no gene match: 5. The CDR3 is made up of 12 amino acids. As DNA, the CDR3 is TGTGCCAGCCTCGGACTAGCCGATGAGCAGTTCTTC. This encodes CASLGLADEQFF.

This chain joins TRBV27 and TRBJ2-1, with D perhaps assigned TRBD1 or TRBD2 (6 bases each). CDR1 and CDR2 from the germline V gene are MNHEY and SMNVEV (reference sequence). The CDR3 runs 15 residues. The germline V and J ends were trimmed by 3 bases and 6 bases, with 15 bases remaining between them. The CDR3 nucleotides are TGTGCCAGCAGTTTCGGGGGACACGGCCCCAATGAGCAGTTCTTC. Translated: CASSFGGHGPNEQFF.

This clonotype came up a few times. The chain links TRBV11-2 to TRBJ2-3; tentative D call: TRBD2 (6 bases). This CDR3 region has 17 residues. The germline CDR1 and CDR2 sequences are SGHAT and FQNNGV. The V and J ends lost 1 base and 1 base respectively, with 15 bases between them. The CDR3 DNA follows: TGTGCCAGCAGCTTAGCGCAGACTAGACTGGGCACAGATACGCAGTATTTT. Translating gives CASSLAQTRLGTDTQYF.

This clonotype was seen at least ten times. The chain combines TRBV5-1 with TRBJ1-1; 9 nucleotides agree with TRBD1. J lost 1 base, V lost 5 bases, and 12 bases had no gene match. This CDR3 comprises 17 residues. Germline V gives CDR1 SGHRS, CDR2 YFSETQ. CDR3 amino acids: CASSLGGTGYWNTEAFF. The CDR3 coding sequence is TGCGCCAGCAGTTTAGGAGGGACAGGGTACTGGAACACTGAAGCTTTCTTT.

The V and J genes are TRBV12-3 or TRBV12-4 and TRBJ2-5, with 9 bases aligning to TRBD2. This CDR3 region has 13 residues. The J segment lost 5 bases and the V segment lost 7 bases, leaving 5 bases of the junction unmatched. The CDR3 region is CASTEREAETQYF. In nucleotides, the CDR3 is TGTGCCAGCACCGAGCGGGAGGCTGAGACCCAGTACTTC.

This clonotype was recorded a few times. The genes are TRBV24-1 and TRBJ2-6; the match to TRBD2 covers 8 bases. The V gene's germline CDR1 is KGHDR and CDR2 SFDVKD. CDR3 size: 20 residues. V lost 4 bases to trimming and J lost 1 base; unmatched junction nucleotides: 14. The CDR3 region is CATSDPGLSGSISGANVLTF. As DNA, the CDR3 is TGTGCCACCAGTGACCCAGGACTAAGCGGGAGTATTTCTGGGGCCAACGTCCTGACTTTC.

This clonotype has only a few counts. The chain carries TRBV20-1 and TRBJ1-1; no clear D. In germline, CDR1 is DFQATT, CDR2 SNEGSKA (reference sequence). Trimming took off 0 bases at V and 5 bases at J, with 10 bases between the two ends. The CDR3 totals 13 residues. CDR3 bases: TGCAGTGCTAGAGACCTGACGGGAACTGAAGCTTTCTTT. Encoded protein: CSARDLTGTEAFF.

The CDR3: CSGGQVDGYTF. The CDR3 DNA reads TGCAGCGGTGGACAGGTCGATGGCTACACCTTC. The gene calls are TRBV29-1 and TRBJ1-2; 7 bases align to TRBD1. V lost 7 bases, J lost 6 bases, and 5 bases stayed unmatched. The CDR3 has 11 amino acids. The V gene's germline CDR1 is SQVTM and CDR2 ANQGSEA.

J is TRBJ2-7 and V is TRBV2; no reliable D call. This CDR3 is 13 amino acids long. Trimming shortened V by 2 bases and J by 2 bases, and 7 bases separated the two germline ends. In germline, CDR1 is SNHLY, CDR2 FYNNEI. DNA of the CDR3: TGTGCCAGCAGTGAATCCCAGCCCTACGAGCAGTACTTC. Residues: CASSESQPYEQYF.

This clonotype was seen at least ten times. The chain is built from TRBV29-1 and TRBJ2-1; 11 positions match TRBD1. CDR1 is SQVTM and CDR2 is ANQGSEA in the germline V gene. This CDR3 is built from 14 residues. With 7 bases clipped from V and 9 bases from J, the junction kept 11 bases outside the gene matches. The CDR3 region is CSGWDRGVGSEQFF. The CDR3 DNA follows: TGCAGCGGATGGGACAGGGGGGTAGGAAGTGAGCAGTTCTTC.

This clonotype was counted many times. This chain links TRBV12-3 or TRBV12-4 with TRBJ2-1; 7 nucleotides align to TRBD2. The CDR3 runs 15 residues. V lost 1 base, J lost 8 bases, and 8 bases stayed unmatched. CDR3 sequence reads: CASSLGGGILDEQFF. In DNA form, the CDR3 reads TGTGCCAGCAGTTTAGGGGGAGGGATTTTGGATGAGCAGTTCTTC.

This clonotype appeared many times. The chain carries TRBV20-1 and TRBJ2-3, with D unresolved. V lost 2 bases to trimming and J lost 11 bases, with 17 bases between them. The CDR3 totals 13 residues. The germline V gene encodes CDR1 DFQATT and CDR2 SNEGSKA (reference sequence). This chain's CDR3 is CSARLVELPRQYF. In DNA form, the CDR3 reads TGCAGTGCTAGACTCGTTGAACTACCCAGGCAGTATTTT.

The chain couples TRBV4-1 to TRBJ2-5, with 10 bases matching TRBD2. V shed 1 base, J shed 4 bases, and the junction held 6 bases outside the gene matches. Germline V lookup: CDR1 MGHRA, CDR2 YSYEKL. CDR3 size: 16 residues. DNA of the CDR3: TGCGCCAGCAGCCAAGGATGGGCTAGCGGGAGAGAGACCCAGTACTTC. Encoded protein: CASSQGWASGRETQYF.